Sequencing of this T cell receptor beta chain was carried out in a study of blood T cell repertoires in COVID-19. Turning to the study itself: Whether acute or convalescent, the COVID-19 samples came from the United States, Italy and Spain. From T cells, B-cell-depleted T cells, or PBMCs came the material, which was cDNA or gDNA.

V lost 3 bases and J lost 9, with 13 bases in between. Germline V CDR1 and CDR2: KGHDR, SFDVKD. This CDR3 region has 13 residues. Assay used: immunoSEQ multiplex PCR; TCRdb lists only in-frame clones, some missing. The repertoire holds about 94,000 clones, about 77% seen once, with 6.3% in the top ten. The chain combines TRBV24-1 with TRBJ1-1; D perhaps matches TRBD1 (5 bases). The sequencing input was peripheral blood. The sequence was obtained from a man aged 65 to 79 with COVID-19, enrolled during active disease. The CDR3 nucleotides read TGTGCCACCAGTGATAACAGGAGTCAGAAAGCTTTCTTT. This encodes CATSDNRSQKAFF.